These 31 T cell receptor beta chains were sequenced from one sample in a study of beta chain features in type 1 diabetes. General study findings and limits: Shortening that was moderate but significant affected the TCRB CDR3s of Type 1 diabetes patients in all four CD4+ subsets.

Their antigens are not known. Isolated RNA was reverse transcribed in full, so expressed TCRB transcripts were sequenced. TCRdb keeps only in-frame clones here, not all; method: immunoSEQ multiplex PCR. In the table there are more than 250,000 clones, 24% of which are singletons. The sample comprised naive CD4+ T cells from blood. These TCRs come from a woman aged 25-40 years with type 1 diabetes.

V is TRBV5-6 and J is TRBJ2-1, with D possibly TRBD2 on 5 matching bases. The CDR3 is 14 residues long. CDR1 is SGHDT and CDR2 is YYEEEE in the germline V gene. Trimming took off 3 bases at V and 10 bases at J, with 17 bases between the two ends. Here the CDR3 DNA reads TGTGCCAGCAGCTACGGACGTCCTGGCGGGGAGCAGTTCTTC. Translation: CASSYGRPGGEQFF.

This clone has a handful of counts. The V call is TRBV5-1, the J call TRBJ2-7; tentatively, D is TRBD1 (6 bases). CDR1 SGHRS and CDR2 YFSETQ come from the germline V gene. The CDR3 length is 14 residues. Trimming left V 3 bases short and J 3 bases short, with 13 bases between. CDR3 sequence: CASSYEGHLYEQYF. The CDR3 DNA is TGCGCCAGCAGCTACGAGGGACACCTCTACGAGCAGTACTTC.

The chain has TRBV29-1 and TRBJ2-1; 11 bases map to TRBD2. The ends lost 6 bases at V and 9 bases at J; junction bases unmatched: 10. The CDR3 consists of 14 residues. Germline values: CDR1 SQVTM, CDR2 ANQGSEA. This CDR3 reads CSVLGTSGAAEQFF. CDR3 in DNA: TGCAGCGTATTAGGGACTAGCGGAGCGGCTGAGCAGTTCTTC.

This clone was seen a few times. V gene TRBV28 combines with J gene TRBJ2-5; D is perhaps TRBD1 (6 bases). The V and J ends lost 2 bases and 3 bases respectively, with 13 bases between them. This CDR3 region has 15 residues. Per the germline V gene, CDR1 is MDHEN and CDR2 is SYDVKM. CDR3 residues: CASSLQGKPKETQYF. The CDR3 DNA sequence: TGTGCCAGCAGTTTACAGGGGAAACCGAAAGAGACCCAGTACTTC. The full variable domain, completed using reference TRBV28 and TRBJ2-5, is DVKVTQSSRYLVKRTGEKVFLECVQDMDHENMFWYRQDPGLGLRLIYFSYDVKMKEKGDIPEGYSVSREKKERFSLILESASTNQTSMYLCASSLQGKPKETQYFGPGTRLLVL.

V gene TRBV30 combines with J gene TRBJ1-2, with D unclear. V lost 3 bases, J lost 2 bases, and 7 bases lay in between. Germline loops: CDR1 GTSNPN, CDR2 SVGIG (reference sequence). CDR3 size: 12 residues. The CDR3, as DNA: TGTGCCTGGAGATCAGGAAACTATGGCTACACCTTC. Translating it yields CAWRSGNYGYTF.

The count of this clone is one. The chain carries TRBV28 and TRBJ2-5; D unresolved. The ends were cut back, 5 bases at V and 2 bases at J, with 12 bases in the middle. Germline-derived CDR1 and CDR2 are MDHEN and SYDVKM. CDR3 size: 14 residues. Here the CDR3 DNA reads TGTGCCAGCAGTAACCGCGGTAGACAAGAGACCCAGTACTTC. This gives the protein CASSNRGRQETQYF. The complete variable domain, with remaining parts taken from reference TRBV28 and TRBJ2-5, reads DVKVTQSSRYLVKRTGEKVFLECVQDMDHENMFWYRQDPGLGLRLIYFSYDVKMKEKGDIPEGYSVSREKKERFSLILESASTNQTSMYLCASSNRGRQETQYFGPGTRLLVL.

This clone was seen only a few times. The chain combines TRBV4-1 with TRBJ2-5; 13 bases align to TRBD2. Losses at the gene ends were 2 bases for V and 5 bases for J; bases not matched to a gene: 11. Germline lookup yields CDR1 MGHRA and CDR2 YSYEKL. This CDR3 is built from 18 residues. The DNA for the CDR3 is TGCGCCAGCAGCCAACAACAAACGGCACTAGCGGGAGGGGAGACCCAGTACTTC. Translation gives CASSQQQTALAGGETQYF.

This clone showed up just a few times. The chain recombines TRBV29-1 with TRBJ2-5; D perhaps matches TRBD2 (6 bases). Trimming pared 7 bases from V and 4 bases from J, leaving 13 bases between. This CDR3 contains 12 residues. Germline V gives CDR1 SQVTM, CDR2 ANQGSEA. The CDR3 region has the DNA TGCAGCGCCCTGGCGGGGTCAGAGACCCAGTACTTC. As protein: CSALAGSETQYF.

This clone was seen only a few times. The rearrangement joins TRBV7-2 to TRBJ1-2; D is possibly TRBD1 (5 bases). With 5 bases removed from V and 4 bases from J, the gap between germline ends came to 11 bases. The germline CDR1 and CDR2 sequences are SGHTA and FQGNSA. CDR3 length: 13 amino acids. The CDR3 DNA sequence: TGTGCCAGCAGCCCCTCGGGGGGCTATGGCTACACCTTC. This codes for CASSPSGGYGYTF.

In the case of this clone: This specimen includes other DNA sequences encoding the same CDR3. The V call is TRBV30, the J call TRBJ2-7; possible D gene TRBD1, 5 bases. Germline V CDR1 and CDR2: GTSNPN, SVGIG (reference sequence). The V end lost 3 bases, the J end lost 4 bases, and 7 bases lay between the germline ends. CDR3 length: 11 amino acids. CDR3 in amino acids: CAWRQGYEQYF. In DNA form, the CDR3 reads TGTGCCTGGAGGCAGGGTTACGAGCAGTACTTC.

The V call is TRBV19, the J call TRBJ2-3; TRBD2 is a possible D gene (6 bases). CDR1 and CDR2 from the germline V gene are LNHDA and SQIVND (reference sequence). The CDR3 contains 16 residues. Trimming cost V 5 bases and J 2 bases, with 17 bases left between them. The CDR3 bases are TGTGCCAGTAGTTCTAACTTAGCGGAGCTCACAGATACGCAGTATTTT. Amino acid sequence: CASSSNLAELTDTQYF.

This clone has more than one count but fewer than ten. This chain joins TRBV19 and TRBJ1-5; 8 bases align to TRBD1. The CDR3 has 15 amino acids. Per germline, CDR1 LNHDA and CDR2 SQIVND (reference sequence). The V and J ends lost 6 bases and 2 bases, in that order; junction bases with no gene match: 6. The CDR3 DNA follows: TGTGCCAGTAGCAGGCAGGGGGCAGGCAATCAGCCCCAGCATTTT. It encodes CASSRQGAGNQPQHF.

This clone has just a few counts. The chain has TRBV5-1 and TRBJ2-2; TRBD1 aligns across 7 bases. Germline loops: CDR1 SGHRS, CDR2 YFSETQ. After removal of 0 bases from V and 6 bases from J, the junction contained 8 bases not matched to a gene. The CDR3 is 16 amino acids. The DNA of the CDR3 is TGCGCCAGCAGCTTGGATGGGACAGATTTTCCCGGGGAGCTGTTTTTT. Its protein is CASSLDGTDFPGELFF.

There are a few counts of this clone. The chain carries TRBV4-1 and TRBJ1-1; D unclear. Per the germline V gene, CDR1 is MGHRA and CDR2 is YSYEKL. V lost 1 base and J lost 0, with 6 bases in between. This CDR3 contains 14 residues. The CDR3 region is CASSQVQMNTEAFF. The CDR3, as DNA: TGCGCCAGCAGCCAAGTTCAGATGAACACTGAAGCTTTCTTT.

This rearrangement joins TRBV30 to TRBJ1-4; 7 bases are a match to TRBD1. Germline CDR1 reads GTSNPN; CDR2 reads SVGIG (reference sequence). CDR3 length equals 10 residues. For the CDR3, the DNA is TGTGCAGGGGGCTTGGAAAAACTGTTTTTT. This gives the protein CAGGLEKLFF.

There are a few counts of this clone. The gene calls are TRBV4-1 and TRBJ2-7, with D possibly being TRBD1 (5 bases). Per germline, CDR1 MGHRA and CDR2 YSYEKL. Trimming took off 2 bases at V and 1 base at J, with 15 bases between the two ends. The CDR3 contains 16 residues. The CDR3 spells CASSQRLQGVSYEQYF. The CDR3 nucleotides read TGCGCCAGCAGCCAACGGTTGCAGGGCGTTTCCTACGAGCAGTACTTC.

The chain carries TRBV6-1 and TRBJ2-5, with D perhaps TRBD2 (6 bases). The V gene's germline CDR1 is MNHNS and CDR2 SASEGT. V was cut by 7 bases and J by 5 bases, with 14 bases left in between. This CDR3 comprises 13 residues. The CDR3 DNA reads as TGTGCCAGCAACGAGGGGACTCGGGAGACCCAGTACTTC. It translates to CASNEGTRETQYF.

The rearrangement joins TRBV28 to TRBJ2-1; 8 bases are shared with TRBD2. CDR1 and CDR2 (germline): MDHEN, SYDVKM. The CDR3 spans 16 residues. V trimming: 5 bases; J trimming: 2 bases; junction bases outside the gene matches: 8. The CDR3 DNA follows: TGTGCCAGCAGTACCTCGGCGGGAGGTCCCTACAATGAGCAGTTCTTC. It encodes CASSTSAGGPYNEQFF.

The V gene is TRBV14, the J gene TRBJ2-7; no clear D gene. This CDR3 is built from 14 residues. Trimming took off 1 base at V and 4 bases at J, with 11 bases between the two ends. Germline V CDR1 and CDR2: SGHDN, FVKESK. Here the CDR3 reads CASSQANLGYEQYF. The DNA for the CDR3 is TGTGCCAGCAGCCAAGCTAACCTTGGTTACGAGCAGTACTTC.

The chain has TRBV30 and TRBJ2-5; TRBD2 aligns across 9 bases. Germline V CDR1 and CDR2: GTSNPN, SVGIG (reference sequence). There are 16 residues in the CDR3. J gave up 4 bases and V 2 bases, and 11 bases lay outside the gene matches. The CDR3 is CAWSWVASGKGETQYF. The CDR3 DNA reads as TGTGCCTGGAGTTGGGTGGCTAGCGGGAAGGGAGAGACCCAGTACTTC.

The J gene is TRBJ2-7, the V gene TRBV11-2, with 8 bases aligning to TRBD1. This CDR3 contains 14 residues. V lost 1 base to trimming and J lost 6 bases; unmatched junction nucleotides: 5. Germline V gene lookup returns CDR1 SGHAT and CDR2 FQNNGV. The CDR3 sequence is CASSLVGRGLEQYF. In DNA, the CDR3 is TGTGCCAGCAGCTTAGTTGGCAGGGGGCTCGAGCAGTACTTC.

This chain joins TRBV7-9 and TRBJ1-2; 8 nucleotides match TRBD1. Trimming at V came to 5 bases and at J to 3 bases, leaving 2 bases not matched to a gene. The CDR3 is made up of 13 amino acids. Per the germline V gene, CDR1 is SEHNR and CDR2 is FQNEAQ (reference sequence). The CDR3 coding sequence is TGTGCCAGCAGCCTGGACAGGGACTATGGCTACACCTTC. Encoded protein: CASSLDRDYGYTF.

The J gene is TRBJ1-4, the V gene TRBV30; a weak D match, TRBD1 (6 bases). Germline lookup yields CDR1 GTSNPN and CDR2 SVGIG (reference sequence). CDR3 length: 15 residues. Deletions cut 3 bases from V and 6 bases from J, with 17 bases between. CDR3 sequence: CAWRGGAWTDEKLFF. DNA of the CDR3: TGTGCCTGGAGGGGGGGGGCCTGGACAGATGAAAAACTGTTTTTT.

This clone has a handful of counts. The chain links TRBV7-9 to TRBJ1-2; 8 positions agree with TRBD1. Germline V gene data show CDR1 as SEHNR and CDR2 as FQNEAQ (reference sequence). V dropped 3 bases and J dropped 5; count of bases not matched to a gene: 11. The CDR3 consists of 16 residues. The CDR3 protein is CASSLLRQGAWYGYTF. CDR3 bases: TGTGCCAGCAGCTTGTTGCGTCAGGGGGCTTGGTATGGCTACACCTTC.

CDR3 DNA sequence: TGTGCCAGTAGTATCAACGGACAGGGGGGCTACACCTTC. Protein sequence: CASSINGQGGYTF. The chain carries TRBV19 and TRBJ1-2; 9 bases match TRBD1. J was trimmed by 8 bases and V by 3 bases; bases with no gene match: 4. The germline gives CDR1 LNHDA, CDR2 SQIVND (reference sequence). The CDR3 runs 13 residues.

Only a few counts were recorded for this clone. This chain connects TRBV18 to TRBJ1-2; 7 bases agree with TRBD1. V dropped 3 bases and J dropped 4; count of bases not matched to a gene: 5. The CDR3 loop spans 14 amino acids. Germline-derived CDR1 and CDR2 are KGHSH and LQKENI. The CDR3 is CASSPTGNGYGYTF. CDR3 coding DNA: TGTGCCAGCTCACCGACAGGGAATGGCTATGGCTACACCTTC.

The rearrangement uses TRBV27 and TRBJ2-5; possibly TRBD2 for D (5 bases). Germline-derived CDR1 and CDR2 are MNHEY and SMNVEV (reference sequence). Trimming cost V 2 bases and J 1 base, with 14 bases left between them. The CDR3 covers 16 residues. For the CDR3, the DNA is TGTGCCAGCAGTTTAAACCCGGGAAACTTCCAAGAGACCCAGTACTTC. This translates into CASSLNPGNFQETQYF.

The CDR3 region has the DNA TGTGCCTGGAGTGACCGGACTAGCGGGAGGTACAATGAGCAGTTCTTC. As protein: CAWSDRTSGRYNEQFF. The chain recombines TRBV30 with TRBJ2-1, with 14 bases fitting TRBD2. The CDR3 is 16 residues long. Trimming at V came to 1 base and at J to 4 bases, leaving 3 bases not matched to a gene. In germline, CDR1 is GTSNPN, CDR2 SVGIG (reference sequence). The complete variable domain, with remaining parts taken from reference TRBV30 and TRBJ2-1, reads SQTIHQWPATLVQPVGSPLSLECTVEGTSNPNLYWYRQAAGRGLQLLFYSVGIGQISSEVPQNLSASRPQDRQFILSSKKLLLSDSGFYLCAWSDRTSGRYNEQFFGPGTRLTVL.

This clone was recorded a few times. V and J are TRBV30 and TRBJ2-6; D possibly corresponds to TRBD2 (5 bases). The CDR3 spans 13 residues. Trimming shortened V by 3 bases and J by 2 bases, and 5 bases separated the two germline ends. The germline V gene has CDR1 GTSNPN and CDR2 SVGIG (reference sequence). The CDR3 is CAWRLAGANVLTF. CDR3 coding DNA: TGTGCCTGGAGACTAGCTGGGGCCAACGTCCTGACTTTC.

This clone was observed a few times. The rearrangement links TRBV28 to TRBJ2-1; possible D gene TRBD2, 5 bases. The V gene lost 5 bases and the J gene lost 8 bases, with 19 bases spanning the gap. This CDR3 spans 15 amino acids. The V gene's germline CDR1 is MDHEN and CDR2 SYDVKM. CDR3 amino acids: CASSRPRGGFYEQFF. The CDR3 DNA is TGTGCCAGCAGTCGGCCTAGAGGAGGATTCTATGAGCAGTTCTTC.

This chain links TRBV7-9 with TRBJ2-7; 8 nucleotides align to TRBD1. CDR3 length: 13 residues. The germline V gene encodes CDR1 SEHNR and CDR2 FQNEAQ (reference sequence). V shed 5 bases, J shed 3 bases, and the junction held 3 bases outside the gene matches. DNA of the CDR3: TGTGCCAGCAGCAGCAGGGGGCTCTACGAGCAGTACTTC. Its protein product is CASSSRGLYEQYF.